This entry describes one T cell receptor beta chain. The antigen remains undetermined. These data are taken from a study of cytomegalovirus exposure and HLA in healthy donors. 13 Jbeta primers and 60 Vbeta primers were used for the PCR. Profiling relied on immunoSEQ multiplex PCR, and the TCRdb table lists in-frame clones only, not all of them. The sample consists of roughly 190,000 clones, around 81% of them appearing once. Study-level results: CMV serostatus stood as the only immune exposure information on hand. The authors later found TCR association rates varying by HLA locus, with DRB1 most and HLA-C fewest.

Germline CDR1 MGHRA, CDR2 YSYEKL. V was clipped by 1 base and J by 4 bases, with 19 bases between them. The CDR3 contains 17 residues. The sequenced material came from PBMCs. This chain uses TRBV4-1 with TRBJ1-1; D is possibly TRBD1 (5 bases). The TCR originated in a woman in her thirties in good health and CMV-seropositive. The CDR3 region has the DNA TGCGCCAGCAGCCAAGTGGACATGGGGTTCCCTCGCACTGAAGCTTTCTTT. This sequence encodes CASSQVDMGFPRTEAFF.